The 27 T cell receptor beta chains given below trace back to one sample, sequenced in a study of shared clonotypes between healthy human individuals. Sequencing was performed with immunoSEQ multiplex PCR; in TCRdb, only in-frame clones are kept and a portion is missing. The sample gives 600,000 to 700,000 clones, around four fifths of which show up once; 1.5% to 2% is in the top ten. The sample was memory CD4+ T cells sorted from blood. Regarding subset: CD45RA-negative fraction. Receptors were obtained from a woman aged 30 to 39 in good health.

This chain links TRBV19 with TRBJ2-5; TRBD1 aligns across 7 bases. There are 15 residues in the CDR3. V was clipped by 7 bases and J by 2 bases; unmatched bases: 10. The germline V gene encodes CDR1 LNHDA and CDR2 SQIVND (reference sequence). CDR3 loop: CASTTGQLNQETQYF. The CDR3 DNA follows: TGTGCCAGTACCACGGGACAGCTTAATCAAGAGACCCAGTACTTC.

The V gene is TRBV28, the J gene TRBJ2-1, with 13 bases lining up with TRBD2. The CDR3 extends over 17 amino acids. Looked up from germline, CDR1 is MDHEN and CDR2 is SYDVKM. J gave up 7 bases and V 6 bases, and 12 bases lay outside the gene matches. DNA of the CDR3: TGTGCCAGCAGCTTAGGGACTAGCGGGATCCTCACGAATGAGCAGTTCTTC. Translation: CASSLGTSGILTNEQFF.

This chain connects TRBV7-8 to TRBJ1-3; no clear D gene. Germline CDR1 reads SGHVS; CDR2 reads FQNEAQ. Trimming stripped 3 bases from V and 0 bases from J, with 6 bases between. CDR3 length: 14 amino acids. The CDR3 DNA is TGTGCCAGCAGCTTTCACGCCTCTGGAAACACCATATATTTT. Protein product: CASSFHASGNTIYF. Combining the CDR3 with reference TRBV7-8 and TRBJ1-3 gives the whole variable domain GAGVSQSPRYKVAKRGQDVALRCDPISGHVSLFWYQQALGQGPEFLTYFQNEAQLDKSGLPSDRFFAERPEGSVSTLKIQRTQQEDSAVYLCASSFHASGNTIYFGEGSWLTVV.

This clone occurred once. The V gene is TRBV5-6, the J gene TRBJ2-5; a weak D match, TRBD1 (5 bases). Germline loops: CDR1 SGHDT, CDR2 YYEEEE. V lost 1 base to trimming and J lost 5 bases, with 12 bases between them. The CDR3 is made up of 14 amino acids. CDR3 protein: CASSLRGAGETQYF. The CDR3 DNA follows: TGTGCCAGCAGCTTGCGTGGGGCCGGGGAGACCCAGTACTTC.

This chain joins TRBV19 and TRBJ1-6; D ambiguous. Germline-derived CDR1 and CDR2 are LNHDA and SQIVND (reference sequence). Between the trimmed V and J ends, which lost 3 bases and 9 bases, there was a span of 15 bases. CDR3 size: 15 residues. The chain's CDR3 is CASSMDPGGTSPLHF. Here the CDR3 DNA reads TGTGCCAGTAGTATGGACCCCGGAGGTACTTCACCCCTCCACTTT.

The CDR3 reads CASSFTGDAETQYF. CDR3 nucleotide sequence: TGTGCCAGCAGCTTTACAGGGGATGCTGAGACCCAGTACTTC. The chain links TRBV5-5 to TRBJ2-5; 7 bases are shared with TRBD1. The J segment lost 5 bases and the V segment lost 2 bases, leaving 6 bases of the junction unmatched. The CDR3 is 14 amino acids. Germline V gene lookup returns CDR1 SGHKS and CDR2 YYEKEE (reference sequence).

The chain links TRBV7-6 to TRBJ2-7; D is uncertain. The length of the CDR3 is 13 residues. V was shortened by 5 bases and J by 4 bases, with 12 bases between the two germline ends. CDR1 is SGHVS and CDR2 is FNYEAQ in the germline V gene. CDR3: CASSGPPSYEQYF. The CDR3 bases are TGTGCCAGCAGCGGGCCGCCCAGTTACGAGCAGTACTTC. The full variable domain, its missing parts supplied by reference TRBV7-6 and TRBJ2-7, is GAGVSQSPRYKVTKRGQDVALRCDPISGHVSLYWYRQALGQGPEFLTYFNYEAQQDKSGLPNDRFSAERPEGSISTLTIQRTEQRDSAMYRCASSGPPSYEQYFGPGTRLTVT.

This clone was found once. The chain carries TRBV7-6 and TRBJ2-5; 7 bases align to TRBD1. The DNA end is more similar to TRBJ2-7, so the J call may be wrong. CDR3 length equals 15 residues. The V gene's germline CDR1 is SGHVS and CDR2 FNYEAQ. In DNA, the CDR3 is TGTGCCAGCAGCTTAGCGGCGACAGGGCCGGACGAGCAGTACTTC. This encodes CASSLAATGPDEQYF.

The chain joins TRBV21-1 to TRBJ2-7; TRBD1, the D gene given by the table, was not confirmed from the DNA. TRBV21-1 is recorded as a pseudogene. This CDR3 has 13 amino acids. CDR3 nucleotide sequence: TGTGCCAGCAGCTCACGACAGGGCTACGAGCAGTACTTC. Residues: CASSSRQGYEQYF.

The V and J genes are TRBV28 and TRBJ1-5; D not certain. V lost 3 bases and J lost 0, with 24 bases in between. The CDR3 runs 20 residues. Looked up from germline, CDR1 is MDHEN and CDR2 is SYDVKM. The CDR3 protein is CASSLVFQGTALYSNQPQHF. The CDR3 nucleotides read TGTGCCAGCAGTTTGGTTTTTCAAGGCACAGCCCTATATAGCAATCAGCCCCAGCATTTT.

The rearrangement links TRBV28 to TRBJ1-3, with D unclear. From germline, CDR1 is MDHEN and CDR2 SYDVKM. The CDR3 contains 17 residues. Trimming shortened V by 7 bases and J by 2 bases, and 21 bases separated the two germline ends. The CDR3 sequence is CASTKPLVQTAGNTIYF. The CDR3 region has the DNA TGTGCCAGCACTAAACCGTTGGTCCAAACGGCTGGAAACACCATATATTTT.

The chain carries TRBV28 and TRBJ1-1; D ambiguous. V was cut by 6 bases and J by 4 bases, with 18 bases left in between. The CDR3 extends over 15 amino acids. Germline V gene sequence: CDR1 MDHEN, CDR2 SYDVKM. Written as DNA, the CDR3 is TGTGCCAGCAGCTTAATCCCACCCTCGGGCACTGAAGCTTTCTTT. Its protein product is CASSLIPPSGTEAFF.

The CDR3 DNA reads as TGCAGCGTTGCCGGGAGGCTCGATGGCTCCTACGAGCAGTACTTC. This encodes CSVAGRLDGSYEQYF. The chain employs TRBV29-1 and TRBJ2-7; the match to TRBD2 covers 7 bases. Trimming at V came to 4 bases and at J to 0 bases, leaving 9 bases not matched to a gene. Germline lookup yields CDR1 SQVTM and CDR2 ANQGSEA. The CDR3 runs 15 residues.

This clone was seen more than once but under ten times. The chain links TRBV19 to TRBJ1-5; 9 bases line up with TRBD1. The germline V gene encodes CDR1 LNHDA and CDR2 SQIVND (reference sequence). V trimming: 5 bases; J trimming: 7 bases; junction bases outside the gene matches: 9. The CDR3 sequence is 15 residues long. The CDR3 DNA is TGTGCCAGTAGTTCCCAGGGACAGGGAGTGCAGCCCCAGCATTTT. Its translation: CASSSQGQGVQPQHF.

This clone turned up a few times. This chain connects TRBV11-1 to TRBJ2-1; possibly TRBD1 or TRBD2 for D (5 bases each). Germline V lookup: CDR1 SGHAT, CDR2 FQDESV (reference sequence). The CDR3 runs 16 residues. Trimming took 1 base from V and 6 from J, leaving 16 bases between them. CDR3 loop: CASSLGGHLGSNEQFF. The CDR3, as DNA: TGTGCCAGCAGCTTAGGAGGACACCTAGGGAGCAATGAGCAGTTCTTC.

The chain recombines TRBV27 with TRBJ2-5, with no clear D. CDR1 and CDR2 (germline): MNHEY, SMNVEV (reference sequence). The CDR3 runs 13 residues. V was cut by 8 bases and J by 5 bases, with 15 bases left in between. CDR3 DNA sequence: TGTGCCAGCCGACCCTACGGGTGGGAGACCCAGTACTTC. Amino acid sequence: CASRPYGWETQYF.

In its sample, this clone was seen many times. V is TRBV7-6 and J is TRBJ2-2; 9 bases align to TRBD2. This CDR3 comprises 15 residues. CDR1 is SGHVS, CDR2 FNYEAQ, per germline. V trimming: 5 bases; J trimming: 1 base; junction bases outside the gene matches: 2. Here the CDR3 reads CASSQTSGNTGELFF. The CDR3 DNA reads TGTGCCAGCAGCCAGACTAGCGGGAACACCGGGGAGCTGTTTTTT. Complete variable domain (other parts from reference TRBV7-6 and TRBJ2-2): GAGVSQSPRYKVTKRGQDVALRCDPISGHVSLYWYRQALGQGPEFLTYFNYEAQQDKSGLPNDRFSAERPEGSISTLTIQRTEQRDSAMYRCASSQTSGNTGELFFGEGSRLTVL.

This rearrangement joins TRBV19 to TRBJ1-2; 9 nucleotides match TRBD1. V gave up 6 bases and J gave up 2 bases; unmatched junction bases: 7. CDR3 size: 15 residues. Germline V gene sequence: CDR1 LNHDA, CDR2 SQIVND (reference sequence). The CDR3, as DNA: TGTGCCAGTAGGCTACAGGGGGCGAAGAACTATGGCTACACCTTC. Translation gives CASRLQGAKNYGYTF.

This sequence joins TRBV6-1 and TRBJ2-3; D may be TRBD1 (5 bases). This CDR3 contains 14 residues. Trimming removed 4 bases at V and 0 bases at J, with 8 bases between. In germline, CDR1 is MNHNS, CDR2 SASEGT. The CDR3 loop is CASSGRQSTDTQYF. Here the CDR3 DNA reads TGTGCCAGCAGTGGACGACAGAGCACAGATACGCAGTATTTT.

On this clone itself: In the same sample, other DNA sequences code for this CDR3. The J gene is TRBJ2-7, the V gene TRBV18; 7 bases fit TRBD1. Germline-derived CDR1 and CDR2 are KGHSH and LQKENI. V lost 2 bases and J lost 5; bases outside the gene matches: 0. The CDR3 loop spans 12 amino acids. The CDR3 coding sequence is TGTGCCAGCTCACCAACAGGGGACGAGCAGTACTTC. Its protein is CASSPTGDEQYF.

This clone was seen just once. The genes are TRBV5-1 and TRBJ2-3, with D possibly TRBD1 on 6 matching bases. Deletions cut 4 bases from V and 0 bases from J, with 15 bases between. CDR3 length: 16 amino acids. Germline V lookup: CDR1 SGHRS, CDR2 YFSETQ. CDR3 sequence: CASSVMGDTSTDTQYF. The CDR3 bases are TGCGCCAGCAGCGTGATGGGGGACACCAGCACAGATACGCAGTATTTT.

V and J are TRBV7-9 and TRBJ2-2; D possibly corresponds to TRBD2 (6 bases). The germline V and J ends were trimmed by 3 bases and 5 bases, with 13 bases remaining between them. Per the germline V gene, CDR1 is SEHNR and CDR2 is FQNEAQ (reference sequence). This CDR3 comprises 15 residues. CDR3 sequence: CASSLEGLLTGELFF. The CDR3 bases are TGTGCCAGCAGCTTGGAAGGACTACTGACCGGGGAGCTGTTTTTT.

The V gene is TRBV7-3, the J gene TRBJ2-2; 10 nucleotides align to TRBD2. Trimming removed 5 bases from V and 5 bases from J; junction bases left unmatched: 14. This CDR3 has 18 amino acids. Looked up from germline, CDR1 is SGHTA and CDR2 is FQGTGA. CDR3: CASSNRLAGATGTGELFF. The CDR3 DNA sequence: TGTGCCAGCAGCAACCGACTAGCGGGTGCGACGGGGACCGGGGAGCTGTTTTTT.

The V and J genes are TRBV28 and TRBJ1-5; D perhaps matches TRBD1 (5 bases). Germline assignment: CDR1 MDHEN and CDR2 SYDVKM. Trimming left V 1 base short and J 1 base short, with 11 bases between. The CDR3 consists of 16 residues. The CDR3 DNA sequence: TGTGCCAGCAGTTTATTGCCAGGGTCGAGCAATCAGCCCCAGCATTTT. Protein sequence: CASSLLPGSSNQPQHF.

The chain has TRBV28 and TRBJ2-7; unclear D gene. In germline, CDR1 is MDHEN, CDR2 SYDVKM. CDR3 length: 13 residues. V dropped 6 bases and J dropped 0 bases, with 9 bases sitting between them. CDR3 nucleotides: TGTGCCAGCAGAGTTTACCCCTCCTACGAGCAGTACTTC. The encoded protein is CASRVYPSYEQYF. The entire variable domain, with the rest obtained from reference TRBV28 and TRBJ2-7, is as follows: DVKVTQSSRYLVKRTGEKVFLECVQDMDHENMFWYRQDPGLGLRLIYFSYDVKMKEKGDIPEGYSVSREKKERFSLILESASTNQTSMYLCASRVYPSYEQYFGPGTRLTVT.

The chain employs TRBV14 and TRBJ1-3; no clear D. CDR1 SGHDN and CDR2 FVKESK come from the germline V gene. This CDR3 has 14 amino acids. Trimming pared 3 bases from V and 0 bases from J, leaving 6 bases between. CDR3 nucleotides: TGTGCCAGCAGCCAGGAAATCTCTGGAAACACCATATATTTT. It codes for CASSQEISGNTIYF.

This chain joins TRBV5-1 and TRBJ2-3, with D perhaps matching TRBD1 or TRBD2 (5 bases each). The CDR3 is made up of 16 amino acids. Germline CDR1 reads SGHRS; CDR2 reads YFSETQ. The germline V and J ends were trimmed by 4 bases and 5 bases, with 20 bases remaining between them. As DNA, the CDR3 is TGCGCCAGCAGCCGCTCAGGGAGCCGGGGTGGAGATACGCAGTATTTT. Translation gives CASSRSGSRGGDTQYF. The complete variable domain, with remaining parts taken from reference TRBV5-1 and TRBJ2-3, reads KAGVTQTPRYLIKTRGQQVTLSCSPISGHRSVSWYQQTPGQGLQFLFEYFSETQRNKGNFPGRFSGRQFSNSRSEMNVSTLELGDSALYLCASSRSGSRGGDTQYFGPGTRLTVL.